This T cell receptor beta chain was sequenced in a study of graft-versus-host responses after intestinal transplantation (dated by TCRdb to about 2021). Describing the broader study: The transplants that recipients received were multivisceral, liver-intestinal, or isolated intestinal. Alloreactive clones were identified by sequencing pre-transplant mixed lymphocyte reaction products and comparing these products with unstimulated pre-transplant donor and recipient T cells. Rather than going through the commercial service, samples from three later patients were sequenced in-house on an Illumina MiSeq and processed with MiXCR. Every recipient was given anti-thymocyte globulin induction, followed by roughly 3 years of maintenance tacrolimus and steroids. A peak of at least 4% donor T cells among recipient peripheral blood mononuclear cells was the definition used for donor T cell macrochimerism. The cohort enrolled about 23 intestinal transplant recipients, one of whom was a retransplant, and 3 patients without pretransplant specimens were excluded. Graft-versus-host and host-versus-graft alloreactive T cell clones were tracked in the graft, circulation and bone marrow after intestinal transplantation using bulk TCR-beta CDR3 sequencing.

Dithiothreitol, EDTA incubations and collagenase D digestion were used to isolate intraepithelial and lamina propria lymphocytes from graft specimens. Serial intestinal graft biopsy specimens collected up to 600 days after transplant underwent bulk TCR-beta sequencing. Details on this clone: Its antigen specificity is not known. Base qualities were left out, and no much larger clone turns up one base away.

For CDR1 and CDR2, the germline V gene lists MRHNA and SNTAGT. V trim: 5 bases; J trim: 1 base; unmatched bases: 3. The CDR3 contains 15 residues, cysteine and phenylalanine counted. The retained sequence is limited to the CDR3, 45 bases, with the frame set at the first base. Library method: the immunoSEQ multiplex PCR assay. High-throughput TCR-beta CDR3 sequencing of genomic DNA from most patients was performed by Adaptive Biotechnologies. On the study's bioinformatics: Adaptive's ImmunoSEQ software supplied the TCR sequencing data for 15 to 20 patients, while MiXCR and VDJtools were used to process a few other patients. CDR3 nucleotide sequences shared between donor and recipient were removed because their origin could not be assigned. To count as alloreactive, a clone needed at least 2-fold expansion over unstimulated cells and a minimum CFSE-low frequency of 0.002% (template counts) or 0.001% (read counts). A clone was considered mappable if detected in the sequenced pre-transplant spleen, lymph node, or MLR CFSE-low populations of the donor or recipient. Cumulative frequency of alloreactive clones was calculated as a percentage of all sequences weighted by copy number. TCRdb obtained this table from immuneACCESS and retained in-frame rearrangements with V and J assigned. These tables miss some clones; where compared with another copy, unresolved V genes account for less than half of the shortfall, and the remainder is unexplained. V, J and clone size reflect that table, while D and trimming were determined from the DNA. This sample is represented by about 17,000 clones; 60% to 80% of them were singletons. In total, the top ten clones hold roughly 8.2% of the sample.

Overall study results and their limits: The relatively low number and heterogeneity of intestinal transplant patients limited the conclusions. High GvH to HvG T cell clonal ratios were observed in the allografts of patients with donor T cell macrochimerism. GvH clones turned up in recipient bone marrow, with some appearing earlier in ileal mucosa or blood, a pattern consistent with an intestinal mucosal origin. Early after transplant, declines in HvG clones were associated with peak levels of circulating GvH clones.

The rearranged chain carries TRBV6-4 and TRBJ2-3; 10 bases in between match TRBD2. The sample here was ileum tissue, taken approximately 420 days after intestinal transplant. This sequence was found in a human patient who received an intestinal transplant, so some T cells may come from the graft donor. The CDR3 loop reads CASSRTSGGTDTQYF. The DNA reads TGTGCCAGCAGTCGTACTAGCGGGGGCACAGATACGCAGTATTTT.